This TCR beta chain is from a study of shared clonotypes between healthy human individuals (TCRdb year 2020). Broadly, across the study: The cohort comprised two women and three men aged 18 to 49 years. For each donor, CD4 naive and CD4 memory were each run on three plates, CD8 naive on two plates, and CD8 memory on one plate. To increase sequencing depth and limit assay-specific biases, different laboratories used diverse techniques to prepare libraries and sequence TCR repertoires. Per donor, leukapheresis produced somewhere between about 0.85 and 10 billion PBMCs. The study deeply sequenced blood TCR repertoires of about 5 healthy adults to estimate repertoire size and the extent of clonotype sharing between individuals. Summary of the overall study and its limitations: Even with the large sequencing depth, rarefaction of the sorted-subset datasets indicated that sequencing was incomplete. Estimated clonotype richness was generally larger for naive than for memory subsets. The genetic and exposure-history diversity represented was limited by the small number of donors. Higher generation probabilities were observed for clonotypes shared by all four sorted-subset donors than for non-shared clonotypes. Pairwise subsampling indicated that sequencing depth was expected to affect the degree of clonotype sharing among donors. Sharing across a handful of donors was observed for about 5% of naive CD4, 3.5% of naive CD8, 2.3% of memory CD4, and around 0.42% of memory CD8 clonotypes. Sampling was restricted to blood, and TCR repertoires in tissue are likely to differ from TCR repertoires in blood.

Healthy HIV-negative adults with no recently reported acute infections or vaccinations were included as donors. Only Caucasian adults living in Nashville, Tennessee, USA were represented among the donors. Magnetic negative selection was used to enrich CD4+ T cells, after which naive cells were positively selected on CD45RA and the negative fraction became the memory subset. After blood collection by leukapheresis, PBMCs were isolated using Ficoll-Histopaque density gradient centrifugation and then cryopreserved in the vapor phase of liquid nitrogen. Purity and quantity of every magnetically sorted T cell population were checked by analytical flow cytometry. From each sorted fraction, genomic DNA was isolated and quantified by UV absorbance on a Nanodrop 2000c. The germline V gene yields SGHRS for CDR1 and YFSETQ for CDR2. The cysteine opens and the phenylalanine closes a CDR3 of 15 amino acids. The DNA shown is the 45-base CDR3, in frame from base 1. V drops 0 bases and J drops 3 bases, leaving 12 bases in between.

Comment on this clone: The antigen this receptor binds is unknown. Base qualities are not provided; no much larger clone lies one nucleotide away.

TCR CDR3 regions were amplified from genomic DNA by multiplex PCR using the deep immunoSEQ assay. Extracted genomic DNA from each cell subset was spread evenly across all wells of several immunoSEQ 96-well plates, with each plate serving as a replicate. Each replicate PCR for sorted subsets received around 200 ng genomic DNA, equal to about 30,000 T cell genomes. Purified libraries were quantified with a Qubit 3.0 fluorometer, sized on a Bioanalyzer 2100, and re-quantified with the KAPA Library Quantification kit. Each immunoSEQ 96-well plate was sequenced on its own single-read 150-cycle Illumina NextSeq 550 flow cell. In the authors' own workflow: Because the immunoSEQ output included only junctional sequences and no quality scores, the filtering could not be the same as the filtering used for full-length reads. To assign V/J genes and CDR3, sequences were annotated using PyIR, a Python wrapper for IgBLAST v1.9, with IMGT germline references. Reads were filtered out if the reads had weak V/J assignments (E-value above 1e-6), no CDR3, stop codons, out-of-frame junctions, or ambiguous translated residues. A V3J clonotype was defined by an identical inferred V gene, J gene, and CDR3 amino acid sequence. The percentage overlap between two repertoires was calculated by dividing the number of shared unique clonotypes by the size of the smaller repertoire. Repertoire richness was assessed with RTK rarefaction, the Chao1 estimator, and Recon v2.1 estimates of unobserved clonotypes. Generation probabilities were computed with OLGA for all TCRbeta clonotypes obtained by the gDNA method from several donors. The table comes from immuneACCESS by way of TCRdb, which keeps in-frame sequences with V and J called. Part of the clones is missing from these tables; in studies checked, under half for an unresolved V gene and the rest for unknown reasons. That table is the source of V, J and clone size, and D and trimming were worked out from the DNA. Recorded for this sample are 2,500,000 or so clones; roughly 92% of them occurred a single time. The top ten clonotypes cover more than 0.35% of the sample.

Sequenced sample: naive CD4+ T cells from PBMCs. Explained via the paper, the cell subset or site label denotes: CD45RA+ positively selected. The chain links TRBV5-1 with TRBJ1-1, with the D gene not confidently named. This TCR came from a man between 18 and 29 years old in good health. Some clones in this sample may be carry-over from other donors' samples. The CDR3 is CASSLARGYDTEAFF. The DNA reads TGCGCCAGCAGCTTGGCCCGTGGCTATGACACTGAAGCTTTCTTT.